This is a list of T cell receptor beta chains from one sample in a study of cytomegalovirus exposure and HLA in healthy donors. Method: immunoSEQ multiplex PCR; TCRdb's copy keeps in-frame clones and lacks some. This table has approximately 100,000 clones, 85% to 95% appearing once. Sequencing was done on a sample of PBMCs. Receptors originate from a woman in her twenties or thirties in good health and CMV-seropositive. Each CDR3 is given with its conserved first and last residue. The order of the fields is J gene, V gene, clone size, D gene, CDR3 protein, CDR3 DNA. The D gene is left open where the match is weak. Size values are once, few and many counts, or a class for expanded clones, and some rows have none.

j_gene: TRBJ1-5
v_gene: TRBV7-2
abundance: NA
d_gene: NA
CDR3aa: CASLSGGSNQPQHF
CDR3nt: TGTGCCAGTCTCAGCGGGGGGAGCAATCAGCCCCAGCATTTT

j_gene: TRBJ2-7
v_gene: TRBV30
abundance: NA
d_gene: TRBD1
CDR3aa: CAWKPRQGWYEQYF
CDR3nt: TGTGCCTGGAAGCCCCGACAGGGATGGTACGAGCAGTACTTC

j_gene: TRBJ2-1
v_gene: TRBV7-8
abundance: NA
d_gene: NA
CDR3aa: CASSSLPWQKNNEQFF
CDR3nt: TGTGCCAGCAGCTCCCTCCCCTGGCAGAAAAACAATGAGCAGTTCTTC

j_gene: TRBJ1-5
v_gene: TRBV19
abundance: NA
d_gene: NA
CDR3aa: CASSIGDRPYTKMAQHF
CDR3nt: TGTGCCAGTAGTATCGGAGACAGGCCCTATACCAAGATGGCCCAGCATTTT

j_gene: TRBJ2-3
v_gene: TRBV2
abundance: NA
d_gene: NA
CDR3aa: CASSEASDGSDTQYF
CDR3nt: TGTGCCAGCAGTGAAGCCTCCGACGGGTCAGATACGCAGTATTTT

j_gene: TRBJ2-6
v_gene: TRBV11-2
abundance: NA
d_gene: NA
CDR3aa: CASSLVARAGANVLTF
CDR3nt: TGTGCCAGCAGCTTAGTTGCCAGGGCTGGGGCCAACGTCCTGACTTTC

j_gene: TRBJ2-6
v_gene: TRBV18
abundance: once
d_gene: NA
CDR3aa: CASSPMRGGSGANVLTF
CDR3nt: TGTGCCAGCTCACCAATGAGGGGGGGCAGTGGGGCCAACGTCCTGACTTTC

j_gene: TRBJ1-3
v_gene: TRBV13
abundance: NA
d_gene: NA
CDR3aa: CASSSRVMRSGNTIYF
CDR3nt: TGTGCCAGCAGCTCCAGGGTTATGAGATCTGGAAACACCATATATTTT

j_gene: TRBJ2-2
v_gene: TRBV15
abundance: once
d_gene: TRBD2
CDR3aa: CATSSPVWASGANTGELFF
CDR3nt: TGTGCCACCAGCTCCCCGGTGTGGGCTAGCGGGGCGAACACCGGGGAGCTGTTTTTT

j_gene: TRBJ2-1
v_gene: TRBV29-1
abundance: once
d_gene: TRBD2
CDR3aa: CSVLRREVNNEQFF
CDR3nt: TGCAGCGTTTTGCGGCGGGAGGTTAACAATGAGCAGTTCTTC

j_gene: TRBJ2-1
v_gene: TRBV7-2
abundance: NA
d_gene: NA
CDR3aa: CASSLAGSYNEQFF
CDR3nt: TGTGCCAGCAGCCTCGCCGGCTCCTACAATGAGCAGTTCTTC

j_gene: TRBJ1-2
v_gene: TRBV5-4
abundance: NA
d_gene: NA
CDR3aa: CASSSISGIIYGYTF
CDR3nt: TGTGCCAGCAGCTCCATCTCAGGGATTATCTATGGCTACACCTTC

j_gene: TRBJ2-7
v_gene: TRBV28
abundance: few
d_gene: NA
CDR3aa: CASRRDPISYEQYF
CDR3nt: TGTGCCAGCAGGCGGGACCCCATCTCCTACGAGCAGTACTTC

j_gene: TRBJ1-1
v_gene: TRBV29-1
abundance: NA
d_gene: TRBD1
CDR3aa: CSVGGGITEAFF
CDR3nt: TGCAGCGTTGGAGGGGGCATTACTGAAGCTTTCTTT

j_gene: TRBJ2-7
v_gene: TRBV28
abundance: NA
d_gene: TRBD2
CDR3aa: CASSFEAGVYEQYF
CDR3nt: TGTGCCAGCAGTTTTGAAGCGGGAGTCTACGAGCAGTACTTC

j_gene: TRBJ2-3
v_gene: TRBV11-2
abundance: few
d_gene: NA
CDR3aa: CASSLDQGGEADTQYF
CDR3nt: TGTGCCAGCAGCTTAGATCAAGGGGGGGAGGCAGATACGCAGTATTTT

j_gene: TRBJ2-2
v_gene: TRBV28
abundance: NA
d_gene: TRBD2
CDR3aa: CASRQISGRARGELFF
CDR3nt: TGTGCCAGCAGGCAAATTAGCGGGAGGGCCCGGGGGGAGCTGTTTTTT

j_gene: TRBJ2-7
v_gene: TRBV15
abundance: NA
d_gene: TRBD2
CDR3aa: CATSKGTSGTYSYEQYF
CDR3nt: TGTGCCACCAGCAAAGGGACTAGCGGCACCTACTCCTACGAGCAGTACTTC

j_gene: TRBJ2-3
v_gene: TRBV28
abundance: NA
d_gene: TRBD2
CDR3aa: CASSPSGRAGDTQYF
CDR3nt: TGTGCCAGCAGTCCTAGCGGGAGGGCCGGAGATACGCAGTATTTT

j_gene: TRBJ2-2
v_gene: TRBV9
abundance: NA
d_gene: NA
CDR3aa: CASSARWTGELFF
CDR3nt: TGTGCCAGCAGCGCCCGGTGGACCGGGGAGCTGTTTTTT

j_gene: TRBJ2-7
v_gene: TRBV7-9
abundance: NA
d_gene: NA
CDR3aa: CASSLPTSYEQYF
CDR3nt: TGTGCCAGCAGCTTGCCAACATCGTACGAGCAGTACTTC

j_gene: TRBJ2-7
v_gene: TRBV28
abundance: NA
d_gene: NA
CDR3aa: CASSWRGSYEQYF
CDR3nt: TGTGCCAGCAGTTGGAGGGGCTCCTACGAGCAGTACTTC

j_gene: TRBJ2-7
v_gene: TRBV29-1
abundance: once
d_gene: TRBD1
CDR3aa: CSVLHRDRGMLEQYF
CDR3nt: TGCAGCGTTTTGCACCGGGACAGGGGGATGTTAGAGCAGTACTTC

j_gene: TRBJ2-3
v_gene: TRBV29-1
abundance: once
d_gene: NA
CDR3aa: CSVEDRGQSTDTQYF
CDR3nt: TGCAGCGTTGAAGATCGTGGACAGAGCACAGATACGCAGTATTTT

j_gene: TRBJ2-7
v_gene: TRBV28
abundance: once
d_gene: NA
CDR3aa: CASSMGGYEQYF
CDR3nt: TGTGCCAGCAGTATGGGGGGCTACGAGCAGTACTTC

j_gene: TRBJ2-7
v_gene: TRBV7-9
abundance: few
d_gene: TRBD1
CDR3aa: CASSLAVWVGTGIHEQYF
CDR3nt: TGTGCCAGCAGCTTAGCGGTATGGGTCGGGACAGGGATCCACGAGCAGTACTTC

j_gene: TRBJ1-2
v_gene: TRBV6-5
abundance: NA
d_gene: TRBD1
CDR3aa: CASRKTGSGYTF
CDR3nt: TGTGCCAGCAGAAAGACAGGGAGTGGCTACACCTTC

j_gene: TRBJ1-2
v_gene: TRBV9
abundance: NA
d_gene: TRBD1
CDR3aa: CASSAGTGDYGYTF
CDR3nt: TGTGCCAGCAGCGCCGGGACAGGGGACTATGGCTACACCTTC

j_gene: TRBJ2-3
v_gene: TRBV9
abundance: NA
d_gene: TRBD2
CDR3aa: CASTRTPLSGRGTDTQYF
CDR3nt: TGTGCCAGCACCCGGACCCCCCTTAGCGGGAGGGGCACAGATACGCAGTATTTT

j_gene: TRBJ2-1
v_gene: TRBV13
abundance: NA
d_gene: TRBD2
CDR3aa: CASRNGLAGYSSYNEQFF
CDR3nt: TGTGCCAGCAGAAACGGACTAGCGGGGTATAGCTCCTACAATGAGCAGTTCTTC

j_gene: TRBJ2-2
v_gene: TRBV6-1
abundance: NA
d_gene: TRBD1
CDR3aa: CASSKDRGQKTGELFF
CDR3nt: TGTGCCAGCAGTAAAGACAGGGGGCAAAAAACCGGGGAGCTGTTTTTT

j_gene: TRBJ2-5
v_gene: TRBV4-3
abundance: NA
d_gene: NA
CDR3aa: CASSQVGLAKETQYF
CDR3nt: TGCGCCAGCAGCCAAGTGGGGCTAGCGAAAGAGACCCAGTACTTC

j_gene: TRBJ2-7
v_gene: TRBV2
abundance: once
d_gene: TRBD1
CDR3aa: CASSGTGPLQYF
CDR3nt: TGTGCCAGCAGTGGGACAGGTCCTTTGCAGTACTTC

j_gene: TRBJ1-1
v_gene: TRBV28
abundance: NA
d_gene: TRBD1
CDR3aa: CASSTGQGRFGVTEAFF
CDR3nt: TGTGCCAGCAGTACAGGACAGGGGCGTTTCGGGGTCACTGAAGCTTTCTTT

j_gene: TRBJ1-1
v_gene: TRBV27
abundance: NA
d_gene: NA
CDR3aa: CASSLYARSNTEAFF
CDR3nt: TGTGCCAGCAGTTTATATGCCAGATCGAACACTGAAGCTTTCTTT